This TCR beta chain was profiled in a study of T cells in Graves' hyperthyroidism and ophthalmopathy. Using RNA transcripts as the source, TCR beta CDR3 regions were amplified. During a first-round RT-PCR of the TCR CDR3, the HTBI primer set was used. Each CDR3 protein is one row after TCRdb ran MiXCR on the multiplex PCR reads. Among 800,000 or so distinct CDR3 sequences listed, over 35% were seen once. This TCR derives from a man aged 18 to 30 with Graves' hyperthyroidism. Sequencing was done on a sample of blood.

The CDR3 spells CASSSYSGTGSRDTQYF. CDR3 bases: TGTGCCAGCAGCTCTTACTCCGGGACAGGGTCTCGAGATACGCAGTATTTT. This sequence joins TRBV5-4 and TRBJ2-3, with 9 bases lining up with TRBD1. After removal of 3 bases from V and 5 bases from J, the junction contained 13 bases not matched to a gene. The germline gives CDR1 SGHNT, CDR2 YYREEE (reference sequence). The CDR3 extends over 17 amino acids.